A single sample is the source of the 23 T cell receptor beta chains below, sequenced in a study of blood T cells in healthy people across ages. Primed by a sample-barcoded 5' primer and a J-beta primer mix, a second PCR proceeded for roughly 7 to 11 cycles. Via MiXCR, TCRdb re-called the 5' RACE reads, giving one row per CDR3 protein. Of roughly 1,000,000 distinct CDR3 sequences in the sample, around 25% were seen once. These same records also appear under a second study, on T cells of mothers and their children.

Sequencing used blood. The receptor source for this set is a girl aged 2-15 years in good health.

This clonotype was seen many times. The chain has TRBV3-1 and TRBJ2-3; D unresolved. The CDR3 is 13 amino acids. V lost 4 bases and J lost 2, with 7 bases in between. Germline assignment: CDR1 LGHDT and CDR2 YNNKEL (reference sequence). CDR3 in amino acids: CASSPESTDTQYF. Written as DNA, the CDR3 is TGTGCCAGCAGCCCTGAATCCACAGATACGCAGTATTTT.

The gene calls are TRBV7-3 and TRBJ2-7; TRBD1 aligns across 8 bases. The CDR3 is made up of 15 amino acids. Germline CDR1 SGHTA, CDR2 FQGTGA. V lost 6 bases to trimming and J lost 8 bases; unmatched junction nucleotides: 15. The CDR3 region has the DNA TGTGCCAGCAGGGAGCCGGGACAGGCCACTGGGCAGCAGTACTTC. Its protein product is CASREPGQATGQQYF.

The rearrangement joins TRBV6-2 or TRBV6-3 to TRBJ2-3; 11 bases match TRBD2. The CDR3 spans 17 residues. V was clipped by 6 bases and J by 5 bases; unmatched bases: 13. Germline V gives CDR1 MNHEY, CDR2 SVGEGT. The CDR3 nucleotides read TGTGCCAGCAGATACCTAGCGGGGGGCCCCATTGGAGATACGCAGTATTTT. This gives the protein CASRYLAGGPIGDTQYF.

V is TRBV29-1 and J is TRBJ2-7; TRBD2 aligns across 11 bases. CDR1 and CDR2 from the germline V gene are SQVTM and ANQGSEA. The CDR3 consists of 11 residues. Trimming took 6 bases from V and 10 from J; bases not matched to a gene: 5. The CDR3 loop reads CSVVGLAAQYF. CDR3 DNA: TGCAGCGTAGTGGGACTAGCGGCCCAGTACTTC.

This clonotype has more than one count but fewer than ten. This chain uses TRBV7-6 with TRBJ2-5; 9 bases map to TRBD2. The CDR3 runs 17 residues. Germline V gene data show CDR1 as SGHVS and CDR2 as FNYEAQ. The ends lost 4 bases at V and 1 base at J; junction bases unmatched: 10. CDR3 region: CASSSQLAGEIQETQYF. The CDR3 DNA sequence: TGTGCCAGCAGCTCACAGTTAGCGGGAGAGATCCAAGAGACCCAGTACTTC.

This clonotype came up a few times. The chain uses TRBV4-3 and TRBJ2-3, with 8 bases identical to TRBD1. CDR1 and CDR2 (germline): LGHNA, YSLEER. The CDR3 is 17 residues long. V trimming: 0 bases; J trimming: 5 bases; junction bases outside the gene matches: 10. The CDR3 loop reads CASSQEFAGGQKDTQYF. The CDR3 nucleotides are TGCGCCAGCAGCCAAGAGTTCGCAGGGGGCCAGAAAGATACGCAGTATTTT.

V and J are TRBV27 and TRBJ2-1; unclear D gene. Trimming removed 1 base at V and 2 bases at J, with 12 bases between. The germline V gene has CDR1 MNHEY and CDR2 SMNVEV (reference sequence). The CDR3 runs to 16 residues. CDR3 bases: TGTGCCAGCAGTTTATGGGCACCCGGAGCCTACAATGAGCAGTTCTTC. Translation gives CASSLWAPGAYNEQFF.

This clonotype has a handful of counts. The chain joins TRBV7-2 to TRBJ2-1; 9 bases line up with TRBD1. Germline CDR1 reads SGHTA; CDR2 reads FQGNSA. This CDR3 has 16 amino acids. The junction had 13 bases not matched to a gene; V was cut back by 5 bases and J by 8 bases. CDR3 sequence: CASSQPDRGIDDEQFF. CDR3 in DNA: TGTGCCAGCAGCCAGCCCGACAGGGGGATCGACGATGAGCAGTTCTTC.

V gene TRBV29-1 combines with J gene TRBJ2-2; 10 positions match TRBD2. Per the germline V gene, CDR1 is SQVTM and CDR2 is ANQGSEA. CDR3 length: 16 amino acids. Unmatched junction bases numbered 14, after V lost 7 bases and J lost 6 bases. The CDR3: CSAYIPSGRFPGELFF. CDR3 in DNA: TGCAGCGCCTACATTCCTAGCGGGAGATTCCCCGGGGAGCTGTTTTTT.

The genes are TRBV3-1 and TRBJ1-2; no definite D call. V was pared by 2 bases and J by 0 bases, with 7 bases between. Germline values: CDR1 LGHDT, CDR2 YNNKEL (reference sequence). The CDR3 has 14 residues. CDR3 sequence reads: CASSQTLANYGYTF. For the CDR3, the DNA is TGTGCCAGCAGCCAAACACTAGCTAACTATGGCTACACCTTC.

This clonotype was found a few times. V usage is TRBV12-5 and J usage is TRBJ2-5, with TRBD2 matching over 7 bases. Germline V gene sequence: CDR1 LGHNT, CDR2 FRNRAP. With V trimmed by 0 bases and J by 3 bases, 7 bases remained unmatched. The CDR3 covers 16 residues. CDR3 DNA: TGTGCTAGTGGTTTGGTACTGGGGCTAGCGGAAGAGACCCAGTACTTC. Protein: CASGLVLGLAEETQYF.

The V gene is TRBV29-1, the J gene TRBJ2-1; D may match TRBD1 or TRBD2 (5 bases each). The germline V and J ends were trimmed by 6 bases and 8 bases, with 11 bases remaining between them. Germline CDR1 SQVTM, CDR2 ANQGSEA. The CDR3 runs to 11 residues. CDR3 nucleotide sequence: TGCAGCGTGGGTGAGGGGCATGAGCAGTTCTTC. Translating gives CSVGEGHEQFF.

This CDR3 is CASIEESPGELFF. In DNA, the CDR3 is TGTGCCAGCATAGAAGAGTCCCCCGGGGAGCTGTTTTTT. The genes are TRBV12-3 or TRBV12-4 and TRBJ2-2, with D unresolved. This CDR3 spans 13 amino acids. V lost 7 bases to trimming and J lost 6 bases, with 12 bases between them.

The V call is TRBV7-2, the J call TRBJ1-1; 9 bases match TRBD1. This CDR3 is built from 16 residues. The germline CDR1 and CDR2 sequences are SGHTA and FQGNSA. Unmatched junction bases numbered 7, after V lost 5 bases and J lost 0 bases. The CDR3 coding sequence is TGTGCCAGCAGCGCCCGCGGACAGGGGTTGAACACTGAAGCTTTCTTT. Residues: CASSARGQGLNTEAFF.

The chain employs TRBV6-5 and TRBJ2-5, with a tentative D call TRBD2 (5 bases). The J call may be mistaken, given a closer DNA end match to TRBJ2-7. Germline CDR1 MNHEY, CDR2 SVGAGI. This CDR3 region has 12 residues. The CDR3 coding sequence is TGTGCCAGCAGTTACGACTACTACGAGCAGTACTTC. Amino acid sequence: CASSYDYYEQYF.

The chain uses TRBV7-9 and TRBJ2-5; D might be TRBD2 (6 bases). The V gene lost 4 bases and the J gene lost 5 bases, with 20 bases spanning the gap. The CDR3 totals 16 residues. The germline gives CDR1 SEHNR, CDR2 FQNEAQ (reference sequence). In DNA form, the CDR3 reads TGTGCCAGCAGCTCTCCCCTACGGGGGTATGAGGAGACCCAGTACTTC. Its protein product is CASSSPLRGYEETQYF.

V gene TRBV27 combines with J gene TRBJ1-4, with 7 bases lining up with TRBD1. J was trimmed by 8 bases and V by 5 bases; bases with no gene match: 20. This CDR3 comprises 18 residues. Germline V lookup: CDR1 MNHEY, CDR2 SMNVEV (reference sequence). DNA of the CDR3: TGTGCCAGCAGTCAGGGACAGAGAAAGAGATTCGGGGTCGAAAAACTGTTTTTT. Translation gives CASSQGQRKRFGVEKLFF.

This clonotype was seen only a few times. The genes are TRBV9 and TRBJ1-1; D uncertain. V was cut by 0 bases and J by 1 base, with 7 bases left in between. Germline V lookup: CDR1 SGDLS, CDR2 YYNGEE. The CDR3 has 14 residues. CDR3 loop: CASSVDISNTEAFF. The CDR3, as DNA: TGTGCCAGCAGCGTAGATATCTCGAACACTGAAGCTTTCTTT.

The rearrangement joins TRBV13 to TRBJ2-5; TRBD2 matches 13 bases. Trimming took 9 bases from V and 1 from J; bases not matched to a gene: 2. Germline CDR1 reads PRHDT; CDR2 reads FYEKMQ (reference sequence). The CDR3 extends over 14 amino acids. The CDR3 loop is CASRTSGGQETQYF. CDR3 DNA sequence: TGTGCCAGTCGGACTAGCGGGGGCCAAGAGACCCAGTACTTC.

The rearrangement links TRBV7-9 to TRBJ2-5, with TRBD2 as a possible D gene (6 bases). TRBJ2-1 explains the end of the DNA better; the J call may be wrong. Germline V gene data show CDR1 as SEHNR and CDR2 as FQNEAQ (reference sequence). CDR3 size: 16 residues. The DNA for the CDR3 is TGTGCCAGCACCAAGAGGGCGGGGATCCTGACAAATGAGCAGTTCTTC. It specifies CASTKRAGILTNEQFF.

V and J are TRBV7-2 and TRBJ1-5; D is uncertain. V shed 1 base and J shed 5 bases, with 9 bases lying between them. The length of the CDR3 is 14 residues. From germline, CDR1 is SGHTA and CDR2 FQGNSA. The CDR3, as DNA: TGTGCCAGCAGCTTAGGAGCCATAGATCAGCCCCAGCATTTT. Protein sequence: CASSLGAIDQPQHF.

V usage is TRBV19 and J usage is TRBJ1-1; 7 nucleotides match TRBD1. The CDR3 spans 14 residues. The germline gives CDR1 LNHDA, CDR2 SQIVND (reference sequence). Trimming at V came to 7 bases and at J to 0 bases, leaving 5 bases not matched to a gene. CDR3 nucleotides: TGTGCCAGTAATCTCGACAGGGTGAACACTGAAGCTTTCTTT. Translating gives CASNLDRVNTEAFF.

The chain is built from TRBV19 and TRBJ1-1; D remains unclear. The CDR3 has 16 residues. Germline-derived CDR1 and CDR2 are LNHDA and SQIVND (reference sequence). Trimming removed 6 bases from V and 3 bases from J, with 20 bases in between. CDR3 in DNA: TGTGCCAGTAGCCTTATAAAGTTAGGCAAACACACTGAAGCTTTCTTT. Its translation: CASSLIKLGKHTEAFF.